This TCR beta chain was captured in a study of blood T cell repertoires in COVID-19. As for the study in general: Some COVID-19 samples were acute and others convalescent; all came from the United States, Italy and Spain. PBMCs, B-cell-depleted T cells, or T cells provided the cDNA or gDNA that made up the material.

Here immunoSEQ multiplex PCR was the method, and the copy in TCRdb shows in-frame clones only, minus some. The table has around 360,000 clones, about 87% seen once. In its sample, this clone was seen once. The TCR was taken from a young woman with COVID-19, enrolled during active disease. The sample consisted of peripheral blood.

Written as DNA, the CDR3 is TGTGCCAGCAGCTTAGGTACCGGGACAGAGTATGGCTACACCTTC. This translates into CASSLGTGTEYGYTF. The V gene is TRBV11-2, the J gene TRBJ1-2; 7 nucleotides agree with TRBD1. The V gene end was trimmed by 1 base and the J gene end by 5 bases; junction bases not matched to a gene: 7. Germline V gene data show CDR1 as SGHAT and CDR2 as FQNNGV. CDR3 length: 15 residues. The full variable domain, with the rest looked up from reference TRBV11-2 and TRBJ1-2, is EAGVAQSPRYKIIEKRQSVAFWCNPISGHATLYWYQQILGQGPKLLIQFQNNGVVDDSQLPKDRFSAERLKGVDSTLKIQPAKLEDSAVYLCASSLGTGTEYGYTFGSGTRLTVV.